Each of the 21 T cell receptor beta chains below was sequenced from the same sample in a study of Graves' ophthalmopathy and Graves' hyperthyroidism. Investigators amplified TCR beta CDR3 regions from RNA transcripts. The first round was an RT-PCR with HTBI primers, and the second round was a multiplex PCR. A single record per CDR3 protein comes from TCRdb applying MiXCR to the multiplex PCR reads. The table has some 240,000 distinct CDR3 sequences, about 46% seen once. The sample consisted of peripheral blood. These receptors were collected from an adult man with Graves' ophthalmopathy.

In its sample, this clonotype was seen a few times. The chain recombines TRBV19 with TRBJ2-7; unclear D gene. CDR1 is LNHDA, CDR2 SQIVND, per germline (reference sequence). V lost 6 bases and J lost 2, with 11 bases in between. The CDR3 runs 13 residues. As DNA, the CDR3 is TGTGCCAGTAGCCCCTCAGGTGCCTACGAGCAGTACTTC. Its translation: CASSPSGAYEQYF.

This clonotype has a handful of counts. The V gene is TRBV7-2, the J gene TRBJ2-6, with D possibly called TRBD1 or TRBD2 (5 bases each). This CDR3 comprises 15 residues. CDR1 is SGHTA, CDR2 FQGNSA, per germline. Trimming removed 9 bases from V and 0 bases from J, with 12 bases in between. The CDR3 nucleotides read TGTGCCAGTAGTATTGGGGGCTCTGGGGCCAACGTCCTGACTTTC. Its protein product is CASSIGGSGANVLTF.

This clonotype was counted between two and nine times. The chain recombines TRBV2 with TRBJ1-1; D may be TRBD1 (6 bases). The length of the CDR3 is 13 residues. The V end was cut by 6 bases, the J end by 4 bases, with 12 bases between. Per germline, CDR1 SNHLY and CDR2 FYNNEI. The CDR3 DNA is TGTGCCAGCAGCGTTCAAGGGGGCACTGAAGCTTTCTTT. This gives the protein CASSVQGGTEAFF.

As to this clonotype: The germline gene is not matched at one end of the junction; a read error may be the cause. The V call is TRBV7-2, the J call TRBJ2-2, with D uncertain. The V gene's germline CDR1 is SGHTA and CDR2 FQGNSA. The CDR3 is 14 residues long. The CDR3: CASSPLQNTGELFF. The CDR3 DNA reads as TGCGCCAGCAGCCCGTTACAGAACACCGGGGAGCTGTTTTTT.

J is TRBJ2-7 and V is TRBV13; D uncertain. Germline assignment: CDR1 PRHDT and CDR2 FYEKMQ (reference sequence). Trimming took 5 bases from V and 0 from J, leaving 14 bases between them. The CDR3 loop spans 15 amino acids. The CDR3 DNA is TGTGCCAGCAGCCCAGGATCATCTAACTCCTACGAGCAGTACTTC. As protein: CASSPGSSNSYEQYF.

The CDR3 spells CASSQEGPLHF. For the CDR3, the DNA is TGTGCCAGCAGCCAAGAAGGGCCCCTCCACTTT. The rearrangement uses TRBV3-1 and TRBJ1-6; D is ambiguous. Per the germline V gene, CDR1 is LGHDT and CDR2 is YNNKEL (reference sequence). The CDR3 extends over 11 amino acids. V shed 0 bases and J shed 13 bases, with 4 bases lying between them.

This clonotype has more than one count but fewer than ten. The rearrangement uses TRBV20-1 and TRBJ1-3; 7 positions match TRBD1. The CDR3 runs to 13 residues. Per the germline V gene, CDR1 is DFQATT and CDR2 is SNEGSKA (reference sequence). The CDR3, as DNA: TGCGTTGGGACAGCAAACTCTGGAAACACCATATATTTT. Translated, it gives CVGTANSGNTIYF.

The V call is TRBV12-3 or TRBV12-4, the J call TRBJ1-2; D unclear. This CDR3 comprises 13 residues. Trimming stripped 5 bases from V and 2 bases from J, with 9 bases between. CDR3 nucleotides: TGTGCCAGCAGTACAGACGGGAACTATGGCTACACCTTC. This gives the protein CASSTDGNYGYTF.

The chain carries TRBV3-1 and TRBJ2-7; possibly TRBD1 for D (5 bases). The CDR3 has 13 residues. The germline V gene encodes CDR1 LGHDT and CDR2 YNNKEL (reference sequence). Trimming cost V 3 bases and J 6 bases, with 12 bases left between them. The CDR3 sequence is CASSHGAKGEQYF. CDR3 nucleotides: TGTGCCAGCAGCCATGGGGCCAAGGGCGAGCAGTACTTC.

This chain links TRBV6-6 with TRBJ1-2, with a weak D call TRBD1 (6 bases). Germline V gene lookup returns CDR1 MNHNY and CDR2 SVGAGI (reference sequence). The CDR3 runs 14 residues. Between the trimmed V and J ends, which lost 4 bases and 2 bases, there was a span of 11 bases. The CDR3 region is CASSSRGGNYGYTF. In nucleotides, the CDR3 is TGTGCCAGCAGTTCCCGAGGGGGAAACTATGGCTACACCTTC.

This clonotype was seen only once. The V and J genes are TRBV15 and TRBJ1-3, with unresolved D. Germline V CDR1 and CDR2: LNHNV, YYDKDF (reference sequence). CDR3 length: 15 residues. With 1 base removed from V and 0 bases from J, the gap between germline ends came to 7 bases. The CDR3 DNA sequence: TGTGCCACCAGCAGAGTGCGGACCTCTGGAAACACCATATATTTT. It encodes CATSRVRTSGNTIYF.

Of note for this clonotype: A read error is likely, as this CDR3 ends without the conserved phenylalanine or tryptophan. The chain carries TRBV5-1 and TRBJ2-7; no firm D call. Germline CDR1 is SGHRS and CDR2 is YFSETQ. The CDR3 is 11 residues long. V dropped 2 bases and J dropped 5 bases, with 5 bases sitting between them. CDR3 DNA sequence: TGCGCCAGCAGCTTTGGGGACGAGCAGTACCTC. Its translation: CASSFGDEQYL.

DNA of the CDR3: TGTGCCAGCAGCCGGAGCTGGCAGGGGGATGGCTACACCTTC. Its protein is CASSRSWQGDGYTF. The chain links TRBV14 to TRBJ1-2; 7 nucleotides agree with TRBD1. This CDR3 comprises 14 residues. CDR1 is SGHDN and CDR2 is FVKESK in the germline V gene. V lost 4 bases and J lost 6; bases outside the gene matches: 8. The full variable domain, rest sourced from reference TRBV14 and TRBJ1-2, is EAGVTQFPSHSVIEKGQTVTLRCDPISGHDNLYWYRRVMGKEIKFLLHFVKESKQDESGMPNNRFLAERTGGTYSTLKVQPAELEDSGVYFCASSRSWQGDGYTFGSGTRLTVV.

This clonotype turned up a few times. The V and J genes are TRBV27 and TRBJ2-7; D unresolved. CDR3 length equals 14 residues. V shed 6 bases and J shed 1 base, with 13 bases lying between them. Germline V gives CDR1 MNHEY, CDR2 SMNVEV (reference sequence). This CDR3 reads CASRDQDGSYEQYF. The CDR3 coding sequence is TGTGCCAGCAGGGATCAGGACGGTTCCTACGAGCAGTACTTC.

Regarding this clonotype: The junction and the germline gene differ at one end; a read error may be behind it. This sequence joins TRBV19 and TRBJ1-6; possibly TRBD1 for D (5 bases). Germline assignment: CDR1 LNHDA and CDR2 SQIVND (reference sequence). The CDR3 extends over 13 amino acids. The DNA of the CDR3 is TGTGCCAGTTCCAGGGAAGGCGGTTCACCCTTCCACTTT. The encoded protein is CASSREGGSPFHF.

To note about this clonotype: No conserved phenylalanine or tryptophan ends this CDR3, so it is likely a read error. The DNA is left out, because the CDR3 cannot be placed on it with certainty; the CDR3 is given as TCRdb lists it. The chain is built from TRBV9 and TRBJ1-6. 9 amino acids form the CDR3, both terminal residues included. Germline CDR1 SGDLS, CDR2 YYNGEE. CDR3 residues: CASSSRPLV.

This clonotype was detected only a few times. This chain joins TRBV7-3 and TRBJ2-2, with 8 bases identical to TRBD1. This CDR3 comprises 14 residues. Per germline, CDR1 SGHTA and CDR2 FQGTGA. Germline trimming cut 2 bases from V and 7 bases from J; bases unmatched to any gene: 3. This chain's CDR3 is CASSLQQGGGELFF. CDR3 in DNA: TGTGCCAGCAGCTTACAACAGGGGGGCGGGGAGCTGTTTTTT. The full variable domain, rest sourced from reference TRBV7-3 and TRBJ2-2, is GAGVSQTPSNKVTEKGKYVELRCDPISGHTALYWYRQSLGQGPEFLIYFQGTGAADDSGLPNDRFFAVRPEGSVSTLKIQRTERGDSAVYLCASSLQQGGGELFFGEGSRLTVL.

On this clonotype: Just one base apart from a much larger clone, this may be a read error. Since the CDR3 does not end with the conserved phenylalanine or tryptophan, this likely comes from a read error. The chain has TRBV24-1 and TRBJ1-1; a possible D gene is TRBD1 (6 bases). Trimming stripped 7 bases from V and 5 bases from J, with 10 bases between. CDR3 length equals 12 residues. Germline CDR1 reads KGHDR; CDR2 reads SFDVKD. The CDR3 DNA sequence: TGTGCCACCAGCGACCAGGGGACTGAAGCTTTCCTT. Its translation: CATSDQGTEAFL.

The chain is built from TRBV7-2 and TRBJ2-7; 7 nucleotides line up with TRBD1. Germline V CDR1 and CDR2: SGHTA, FQGNSA. This CDR3 spans 16 amino acids. Losses at the gene ends were 5 bases for V and 0 bases for J; bases not matched to a gene: 10. CDR3 sequence: CASSKDRVVASYEQYF. CDR3 sequence (DNA): TGTGCCAGCAGCAAAGACAGGGTAGTCGCCTCCTACGAGCAGTACTTC.

This rearrangement joins TRBV29-1 to TRBJ2-6; D might be TRBD2 (5 bases). Germline CDR1 SQVTM, CDR2 ANQGSEA. Trimming took 2 bases from V and 4 from J, leaving 6 bases between them. This CDR3 spans 13 amino acids. The CDR3 here is CSVEPSGANVLTF. The CDR3 bases are TGCAGCGTTGAACCTAGCGGGGCCAACGTCCTGACTTTC.

J is TRBJ2-7 and V is TRBV7-2, with 7 bases aligning to TRBD2. The germline V gene has CDR1 SGHTA and CDR2 FQGNSA. Trimming at V came to 5 bases and at J to 3 bases, leaving 4 bases not matched to a gene. The CDR3 sequence is 13 residues long. The CDR3 nucleotides are TGTGCCAGCAGCCAGGCTAGCGGCTACGAGCAGTACTTC. This encodes CASSQASGYEQYF.